The rows below give T cell receptor beta chains drawn from one sample of a study of cytomegalovirus exposure and HLA in healthy donors. Data came from immunoSEQ multiplex PCR; TCRdb stores just in-frame clones and leaves some out. The sample gives fewer than 250,000 clones, around 83% of which show up once; 1.2% to 1.5% is in the top ten. Sequencing was carried out using PBMCs. The receptors originated from a girl aged 5-17 years in good health and CMV-seronegative. Each CDR3 is given with its conserved first and last residue. D genes are given only for firm matches. Clone size appears in some rows only: once, few, many, or a class for an expanded clone.

clone size	D gene	J gene	V gene	CDR3 protein	CDR3 DNA
.	.	TRBJ1-1	TRBV28	CASSPEVGANTEAFF	TGTGCCAGCAGCCCTGAAGTGGGGGCGAACACTGAAGCTTTCTTT
.	TRBD2	TRBJ2-5	TRBV7-8	CASSLSKSPMGLATETQYF	TGTGCCAGCAGCCTAAGCAAAAGCCCGATGGGACTAGCTACGGAGACCCAGTACTTC
.	TRBD1	TRBJ1-5	TRBV30	CAWSRGRRGNQPQHF	TGTGCCTGGAGTAGGGGGCGCCGTGGGAATCAGCCCCAGCATTTT
.	.	TRBJ2-2	TRBV9	CASSPKSGIGTGELFF	TGTGCCAGCAGCCCCAAGTCAGGGATTGGCACCGGGGAGCTGTTTTTT
.	TRBD1	TRBJ1-2	TRBV6-1	CASSGDRAVGYTF	TGTGCCAGCAGTGGGGACAGGGCGGTAGGATACACCTTC
.	.	TRBJ2-3	TRBV5-1	CASSLSGLTDTQYF	TGCGCCAGCAGCTTGTCTGGGCTCACAGATACGCAGTATTTT
.	TRBD2	TRBJ2-3	TRBV6-5	CASQTAGVRGTQYF	TGTGCCAGCCAAACAGCGGGGGTGAGGGGTACGCAGTATTTT
.	TRBD2	TRBJ2-2	TRBV19	CASSTSGRAFFGELFF	TGTGCCAGTAGTACGAGCGGGAGGGCCTTCTTCGGGGAGCTGTTTTTT
.	.	TRBJ2-7	TRBV5-6	CASSLGQGTRGYEQYF	TGTGCCAGCAGCTTGGGTCAGGGAACCCGCGGCTACGAGCAGTACTTC
.	TRBD2	TRBJ2-7	TRBV19	CASSTATSVEQYF	TGTGCCAGTAGTACCGCGACTAGCGTCGAGCAGTACTTC
.	TRBD1	TRBJ1-1	TRBV13	CASSNGQGGRAEAFF	TGTGCCAGCAGCAACGGACAGGGGGGGAGGGCTGAAGCTTTCTTT
.	.	TRBJ1-2	TRBV4-1	CASSHPLGASGTPSTYGYTF	TGCGCCAGCAGCCACCCACTAGGGGCCTCCGGGACACCTTCTACCTATGGCTACACCTTC
.	.	TRBJ1-4	TRBV2	CASSKRQYLATNEKLFF	TGTGCCAGCAGTAAAAGACAGTACTTAGCAACTAATGAAAAACTGTTTTTT
.	TRBD2	TRBJ2-1	TRBV5-1	CASSAGLASSEWAYNEQFF	TGCGCCAGCAGCGCGGGACTAGCTTCCTCTGAATGGGCCTACAATGAGCAGTTCTTC
.	.	TRBJ1-5	TRBV2	CASSVFTGNSNQPQHF	TGTGCCAGCAGTGTTTTTACAGGAAATAGCAATCAGCCCCAGCATTTT
.	.	TRBJ2-1	TRBV27	CASRSLRQVYNEQFF	TGTGCCAGCAGATCGCTACGCCAAGTCTACAATGAGCAGTTCTTC
.	.	TRBJ1-4	TRBV5-6	CASSIGGSKKLFF	TGTGCCAGCAGCATAGGAGGTTCGAAAAAACTGTTTTTT
.	.	TRBJ2-7	TRBV6-6	CASSYSSDSSYEQYF	TGTGCCAGCAGTTACTCGAGTGACAGCTCCTACGAGCAGTACTTC
.	.	TRBJ2-1	TRBV9	CASSVAGNEQFF	TGTGCCAGCAGCGTAGCCGGGAATGAGCAGTTCTTC
.	.	TRBJ1-2	TRBV27	CASSLMGDGGYTF	TGTGCCAGCAGTTTAATGGGCGACGGTGGCTACACCTTC
.	.	TRBJ1-2	TRBV4-3	CASSQEGGFGYTF	TGCGCCAGCAGCCAAGAAGGCGGGTTTGGCTACACCTTC
.	.	TRBJ2-3	TRBV9	CASSVADRDTQYF	TGTGCCAGCAGCGTAGCGGACAGAGATACGCAGTATTTT
.	TRBD1	TRBJ1-6	TRBV19	CASSIPGTGAVGNSPLHF	TGTGCCAGTAGTATCCCTGGGACAGGGGCGGTGGGAAATTCACCCCTCCACTTT
.	TRBD2	TRBJ2-1	TRBV5-1	CASSHLPTRLAGTNEQFF	TGCGCCAGCAGCCACCTTCCCACAAGACTAGCGGGGACCAATGAGCAGTTCTTC
.	TRBD2	TRBJ2-2	TRBV9	CASSSPGVAGTNTGELFF	TGTGCCAGCAGCTCCCCGGGGGTAGCGGGGACGAACACCGGGGAGCTGTTTTTT
few	.	TRBJ2-2	TRBV10-3	CAISDRGRAPGELFF	TGTGCCATCAGTGATAGGGGTAGGGCTCCGGGGGAGCTGTTTTTT
.	TRBD1	TRBJ1-1	TRBV6-1	CASRRDSLNTEAFF	TGTGCCAGCAGAAGGGACAGCTTGAACACTGAAGCTTTCTTT
few	TRBD1	TRBJ1-1	TRBV28	CASSRDRANTEAFF	TGTGCCAGCAGTAGGGACAGGGCGAACACTGAAGCTTTCTTT
few	.	TRBJ1-1	TRBV6-1	CASSEAQGRAAGAFF	TGTGCCAGCAGTGAAGCGCAGGGCAGGGCTGCAGGAGCTTTCTTT
few	.	TRBJ1-1	TRBV29-1	CSVTESMNTEAFF	TGCAGCGTGACAGAGTCTATGAACACTGAAGCTTTCTTT
.	.	TRBJ2-4	TRBV6-1	CASRPREKGKNIQYF	TGTGCCAGCAGACCCAGGGAAAAGGGCAAAAACATTCAGTACTTC
.	.	TRBJ1-2	TRBV18	CASSPSGEDYTF	TGTGCCAGCTCACCTTCTGGTGAGGACTACACCTTC
.	.	TRBJ2-7	TRBV27	CASSPWDTSYEQYF	TGTGCCAGCAGTCCCTGGGACACTTCCTACGAGCAGTACTTC
few	.	TRBJ1-1	TRBV18	CASSPPGTKNTEAFF	TGTGCCAGCTCACCACCCGGGACAAAAAACACTGAAGCTTTCTTT
.	.	TRBJ2-1	TRBV7-9	CASSLVGARNEQFF	TGTGCCAGCAGCTTAGTAGGGGCGCGGAATGAGCAGTTCTTC
.	TRBD1	TRBJ1-5	TRBV28	CASSLPTGGSNQPQHF	TGTGCCAGCAGTTTACCGACAGGGGGGAGCAATCAGCCCCAGCATTTT
.	.	TRBJ1-1	TRBV7-2	CASSLVQNTEAFF	TGTGCCAGCAGCTTAGTTCAGAACACTGAAGCTTTCTTT
.	.	TRBJ2-5	TRBV11-1	CASSNLAVEGTQYF	TGTGCCAGCAGCAATTTAGCGGTCGAAGGGACCCAGTACTTC
few	.	TRBJ2-6	TRBV7-6	CASSAEVVGSGANVLTF	TGTGCCAGCAGCGCAGAGGTTGTCGGGTCTGGGGCCAACGTCCTGACTTTC
.	.	TRBJ1-5	TRBV2	CASKGLMGNQPQHF	TGTGCCAGCAAGGGACTTATGGGCAATCAGCCCCAGCATTTT
.	TRBD1	TRBJ1-1	TRBV5-1	CASSSSIMTGTTEAFF	TGCGCCAGCAGCAGCAGCATAATGACAGGGACGACTGAAGCTTTCTTT
.	.	TRBJ2-7	TRBV9	CASSDGGSAGEQYF	TGTGCCAGCAGCGACGGGGGTAGTGCTGGAGAGCAGTACTTC
.	.	TRBJ2-1	TRBV15	CATSRDSARLFNEQFF	TGTGCCACCAGCAGAGATTCCGCGCGGCTCTTCAATGAGCAGTTCTTC
.	.	TRBJ2-6	TRBV28	CASSLLGYGAGANVLTF	TGTGCCAGCAGTTTGTTGGGGTACGGGGCTGGGGCCAACGTCCTGACTTTC
once	TRBD1	TRBJ2-7	TRBV19	CASSYPGDRGYEQYF	TGTGCCAGTAGTTACCCTGGGGACAGGGGTTACGAGCAGTACTTC
.	.	TRBJ1-6	TRBV19	CASKGSQGAGEFSLHF	TGTGCCAGTAAGGGGTCCCAGGGCGCCGGAGAATTCTCCCTCCACTTT
.	.	TRBJ1-1	TRBV19	CASRWQGNTEAFF	TGTGCCAGTAGGTGGCAGGGGAACACTGAAGCTTTCTTT
.	TRBD2	TRBJ2-7	TRBV19	CASRPGLAGVEQYF	TGTGCCAGTAGGCCGGGACTAGCGGGAGTCGAGCAGTACTTC
.	.	TRBJ2-4	TRBV28	CASGTRDSENIQYF	TGTGCCAGTGGGACCCGGGACTCCGAAAACATTCAGTACTTC
.	.	TRBJ1-5	TRBV30	CAWRAPNQPQHF	TGTGCCTGGAGGGCTCCTAATCAGCCCCAGCATTTT
.	.	TRBJ2-5	TRBV30	CAWSVGSGGKETQYF	TGTGCCTGGAGTGTAGGAAGTGGCGGGAAAGAGACCCAGTACTTC